This paragraph reports one T cell receptor (beta chain). TCRdb re-analysed the RT-PCR reads in MiXCR, keeping a single row per CDR3 protein. This table holds 700,000 to 800,000 distinct CDR3 sequences, around 18% found once. CDR3 length equals 13 residues. CDR1 is SQVTM, CDR2 ANQGSEA, per germline. V lost 5 bases, J lost 7 bases, and 6 bases stayed unmatched. These data belong to a study of response to subunit inactivated influenza vaccine. The input for sequencing was PBMCs from blood, taken about 5 days after vaccination. The V and J genes are TRBV29-1 and TRBJ2-1; 9 nucleotides match TRBD1. The receptor was derived from a man aged 50 to 60 who received an inactivated influenza vaccine. The CDR3 here is CSVIGQGRNEQFF. CDR3 nucleotides: TGCAGCGTTATCGGACAGGGGAGGAATGAGCAGTTCTTC.